Below are 15 T cell receptor beta chains sequenced from a single sample in a study of regulatory T cells in long-lasting Graves disease. The time point is: newly diagnosed GD, antithyroid drugs for less than 3 months. Construction of the TCR library relied on RNA isolated from PBMCs. Researchers made TCR beta libraries by using iRepertoire HTBI primers and running Arm-PCR on CDR3 regions. A single record per CDR3 protein comes from TCRdb applying MiXCR to the multiplex PCR reads. The sample gives some 460,000 distinct CDR3 sequences, 15% to 20% of which show up once; 12% is in the top ten. The same specimen was also included in a second study, on T cells in Graves' hyperthyroidism and ophthalmopathy.

This material consisted of peripheral blood mononuclear cells (PBMCs), taken at new diagnosis, from a patient treated with antithyroid drugs. The receptors derive from a man aged 40-49 years with Graves disease.

This clonotype has a count of ten or more. At one end, the junction sequence differs from germline, possibly due to a read error. This chain connects TRBV7-7 to TRBJ2-3; D not resolved. Germline V gene sequence: CDR1 SSHAT, CDR2 FNYEAQ (reference sequence). The CDR3 is 15 amino acids. CDR3 in amino acids: CASSLSSQRTDTQYF. The CDR3, as DNA: TGTGCTAGCAGCTTAAGTTCCCAACGCACAGATACGCAGTATTTT. The full variable domain, its missing parts supplied by reference TRBV7-7 and TRBJ2-3, is GAGVSQSPRYKVTKRGQDVTLRCDPISSHATLYWYQQALGQGPEFLTYFNYEAQPDKSGLPSDRFSAERPEGSISTLTIQRTEQRDSAMYRCASSLSSQRTDTQYFGPGTRLTVL.

In this sample, this clonotype turned up many times. The chain is built from TRBV7-2 and TRBJ2-7, with D maybe TRBD1 (5 bases). V lost 1 base to trimming and J lost 6 bases, with 13 bases between them. The germline V gene has CDR1 SGHTA and CDR2 FQGNSA. The CDR3 extends over 14 amino acids. The CDR3 here is CASSLVAGMGEQYF. The DNA for the CDR3 is TGTGCCAGCAGCTTAGTCGCAGGGATGGGCGAGCAGTACTTC.

This clonotype was picked up many times. V and J are TRBV11-2 and TRBJ2-2; D is possibly TRBD1 (6 bases). The CDR3 contains 16 residues. V was trimmed by 5 bases and J by 2 bases, leaving 15 bases between them. The V gene's germline CDR1 is SGHAT and CDR2 FQNNGV. CDR3 protein: CASSLVPDSNTGELFF. The CDR3 region has the DNA TGTGCCAGCAGCCTAGTCCCGGACAGTAACACCGGGGAGCTGTTTTTT.

The chain uses TRBV28 and TRBJ2-7, with a possible D match to TRBD2 (5 bases). Trimming left V 6 bases short and J 3 bases short, with 12 bases between. This CDR3 comprises 13 residues. The germline V gene encodes CDR1 MDHEN and CDR2 SYDVKM. This CDR3 is CASSSGGLYEQYF. The CDR3 region has the DNA TGTGCCAGCAGCTCCGGCGGGCTCTACGAGCAGTACTTC.

In this sample, this clonotype turned up a few times. A junction end diverges from the germline sequence, so it may reflect a read error. V usage is TRBV5-1 and J usage is TRBJ1-2; 9 nucleotides match TRBD1. Germline V lookup: CDR1 SGHRS, CDR2 YFSETQ. The CDR3 has 14 amino acids. The CDR3 DNA is TGCGCCAGCAGCCTACCGGGACAGGGTTTTGGCCACACCTTC. Translated, it gives CASSLPGQGFGHTF.

Concerning this clonotype itself: A clone one base away is much larger, so this may be a read error. The chain uses TRBV13 and TRBJ2-3; D may correspond to TRBD1 or TRBD2 (5 bases each). The DNA matches TRBJ2-1 better at its end, which makes the J call doubtful. The germline V gene encodes CDR1 PRHDT and CDR2 FYEKMQ (reference sequence). CDR3 length: 15 amino acids. The CDR3 spells CASGQVGAGDNEQFF. The CDR3 coding sequence is TGTGCCAGCGGCCAAGTCGGGGCTGGGGACAATGAGCAGTTCTTC.

This clonotype was seen a handful of times. J is TRBJ2-7 and V is TRBV10-3; 7 bases agree with TRBD1. Germline V gives CDR1 ENHRY, CDR2 SYGVKD. V was pared by 2 bases and J by 5 bases, with 12 bases of the junction left unmatched. This CDR3 has 16 amino acids. The CDR3 reads CAISERRQGLPDEQYF. The CDR3 DNA reads as TGTGCCATCAGTGAGCGTAGACAGGGCCTGCCTGACGAGCAGTACTTC.

The sample holds many counts of this clonotype. This chain links TRBV5-5 with TRBJ2-3; D is tentatively TRBD1 or TRBD2 (5 bases each). The CDR3 is 15 residues long. V was shortened by 4 bases and J by 4 bases, with 16 bases between the two germline ends. Germline V gene sequence: CDR1 SGHKS, CDR2 YYEKEE (reference sequence). The CDR3, as DNA: TGTGCCAGCAGCCCTACCGGGACCGCATCAGATACGCAGTATTTT. This encodes CASSPTGTASDTQYF.

This clonotype was recorded many times. V usage is TRBV5-1 and J usage is TRBJ1-6; no reliable D call. The CDR3 covers 15 residues. Germline assignment: CDR1 SGHRS and CDR2 YFSETQ. Trimming cost V 3 bases and J 0 bases, with 7 bases left between them. The CDR3 loop is CASSSQSSYNSPLHF. The CDR3 bases are TGCGCCAGCAGCTCTCAAAGCTCCTATAATTCACCCCTCCACTTT.

This clonotype was found many times. The rearrangement uses TRBV2 and TRBJ1-3; no reliable D call. This CDR3 contains 13 residues. The V and J ends lost 4 bases and 0 bases respectively, with 4 bases between them. In germline, CDR1 is SNHLY, CDR2 FYNNEI. This chain's CDR3 is CASSVASGNTIYF. The DNA of the CDR3 is TGTGCCAGCAGTGTCGCCTCTGGAAACACCATATATTTT.

The genes are TRBV19 and TRBJ2-1; D ambiguous. The germline gives CDR1 LNHDA, CDR2 SQIVND (reference sequence). CDR3 size: 15 residues. Deletions cut 2 bases from V and 10 bases from J, with 18 bases between. In nucleotides, the CDR3 is TGTGCCAGTAGTATAACGAGCTCCATCCTTGGGGAGCAGTTCTTC. Translation: CASSITSSILGEQFF.

This clonotype was detected ten times or more. The J gene is TRBJ2-1, the V gene TRBV5-1; D is ambiguous. CDR1 and CDR2 from the germline V gene are SGHRS and YFSETQ. The CDR3 extends over 13 amino acids. Trimming stripped 4 bases from V and 7 bases from J, with 12 bases between. The CDR3 coding sequence is TGCGCCAGCAGCAGATTCAACTCGAATGAGCAGTTCTTC. Protein sequence: CASSRFNSNEQFF.

The chain's CDR3 is CASSIEDGLGNTIYF. The CDR3 DNA reads as TGTGCCAGTAGTATCGAGGACGGACTGGGAAACACCATATATTTT. V is TRBV19 and J is TRBJ1-3; no clear D gene. Trimming left V 3 bases short and J 4 bases short, with 13 bases between. Germline V lookup: CDR1 LNHDA, CDR2 SQIVND (reference sequence). This CDR3 contains 15 residues.

Many counts were recorded for this clonotype. The gene calls are TRBV13 and TRBJ2-2; 7 bases match TRBD1. Per germline, CDR1 PRHDT and CDR2 FYEKMQ (reference sequence). This CDR3 has 14 residues. V shed 4 bases, J shed 7 bases, and the junction held 6 bases outside the gene matches. In DNA, the CDR3 is TGTGCCAGCAGCTCGACAGGGTTTAGCGGGGAGCTGTTTTTT. Protein: CASSSTGFSGELFF.

This clonotype came up a few times. The gene calls are TRBV29-1 and TRBJ1-1; D is perhaps TRBD1 (6 bases). This CDR3 contains 15 residues. Trimming stripped 6 bases from V and 1 base from J, with 18 bases between. CDR1 is SQVTM and CDR2 is ANQGSEA in the germline V gene. The CDR3 DNA sequence: TGCAGCGTCGGGAACGGACAGCAATGGAACACTGAAGCTTTCTTT. Translation gives CSVGNGQQWNTEAFF. Together with reference TRBV29-1 and TRBJ1-1, the CDR3 gives the full variable domain: SAVISQKPSRDICQRGTSLTIQCQVDSQVTMMFWYRQQPGQSLTLIATANQGSEATYESGFVIDKFPISRPNLTFSTLTVSNMSPEDSSIYLCSVGNGQQWNTEAFFGQGTRLTVV.